The entry below gives a single T cell receptor (beta chain) sequence along with its context. There are 15 residues in the CDR3. Per the germline V gene, CDR1 is SGHVS and CDR2 is FQNEAQ. V was clipped by 5 bases and J by 5 bases; unmatched bases: 5. This entry comes from a study of blood T cell repertoires in COVID-19. This table comes from immunoSEQ multiplex PCR, and its TCRdb copy is limited to in-frame clones, with some not included. Counted here are 120,000 or so clones, around 70% occurring once; the ten biggest clones make up roughly 5.5%. Sequencing was done on a sample of peripheral blood. This TCR was sampled from a man in his 60s with acute or convalescent COVID-19. The gene calls are TRBV7-8 and TRBJ1-4, with 10 bases matching TRBD1. This chain's CDR3 is CASSRQGALNEKLFF. CDR3 coding DNA: TGTGCCAGCAGCCGACAGGGGGCCCTGAATGAAAAACTGTTTTTT.